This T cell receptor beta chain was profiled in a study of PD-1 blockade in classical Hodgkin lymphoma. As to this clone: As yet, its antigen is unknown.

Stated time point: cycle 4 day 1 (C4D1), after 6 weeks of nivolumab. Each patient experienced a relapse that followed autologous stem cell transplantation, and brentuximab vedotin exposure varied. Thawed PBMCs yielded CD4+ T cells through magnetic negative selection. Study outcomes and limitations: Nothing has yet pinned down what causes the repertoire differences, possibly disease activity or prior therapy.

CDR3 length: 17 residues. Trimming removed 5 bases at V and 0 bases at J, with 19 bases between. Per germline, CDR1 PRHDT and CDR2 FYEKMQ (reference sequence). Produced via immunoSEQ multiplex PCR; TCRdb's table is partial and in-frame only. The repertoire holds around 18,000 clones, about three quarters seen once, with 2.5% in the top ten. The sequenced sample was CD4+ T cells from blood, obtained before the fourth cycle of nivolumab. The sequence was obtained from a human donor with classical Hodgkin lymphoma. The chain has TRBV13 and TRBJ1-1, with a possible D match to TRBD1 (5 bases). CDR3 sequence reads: CASSTKRGLIMNTEAFF. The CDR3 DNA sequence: TGTGCCAGCAGCACAAAAAGGGGTCTTATAATGAACACTGAAGCTTTCTTT.